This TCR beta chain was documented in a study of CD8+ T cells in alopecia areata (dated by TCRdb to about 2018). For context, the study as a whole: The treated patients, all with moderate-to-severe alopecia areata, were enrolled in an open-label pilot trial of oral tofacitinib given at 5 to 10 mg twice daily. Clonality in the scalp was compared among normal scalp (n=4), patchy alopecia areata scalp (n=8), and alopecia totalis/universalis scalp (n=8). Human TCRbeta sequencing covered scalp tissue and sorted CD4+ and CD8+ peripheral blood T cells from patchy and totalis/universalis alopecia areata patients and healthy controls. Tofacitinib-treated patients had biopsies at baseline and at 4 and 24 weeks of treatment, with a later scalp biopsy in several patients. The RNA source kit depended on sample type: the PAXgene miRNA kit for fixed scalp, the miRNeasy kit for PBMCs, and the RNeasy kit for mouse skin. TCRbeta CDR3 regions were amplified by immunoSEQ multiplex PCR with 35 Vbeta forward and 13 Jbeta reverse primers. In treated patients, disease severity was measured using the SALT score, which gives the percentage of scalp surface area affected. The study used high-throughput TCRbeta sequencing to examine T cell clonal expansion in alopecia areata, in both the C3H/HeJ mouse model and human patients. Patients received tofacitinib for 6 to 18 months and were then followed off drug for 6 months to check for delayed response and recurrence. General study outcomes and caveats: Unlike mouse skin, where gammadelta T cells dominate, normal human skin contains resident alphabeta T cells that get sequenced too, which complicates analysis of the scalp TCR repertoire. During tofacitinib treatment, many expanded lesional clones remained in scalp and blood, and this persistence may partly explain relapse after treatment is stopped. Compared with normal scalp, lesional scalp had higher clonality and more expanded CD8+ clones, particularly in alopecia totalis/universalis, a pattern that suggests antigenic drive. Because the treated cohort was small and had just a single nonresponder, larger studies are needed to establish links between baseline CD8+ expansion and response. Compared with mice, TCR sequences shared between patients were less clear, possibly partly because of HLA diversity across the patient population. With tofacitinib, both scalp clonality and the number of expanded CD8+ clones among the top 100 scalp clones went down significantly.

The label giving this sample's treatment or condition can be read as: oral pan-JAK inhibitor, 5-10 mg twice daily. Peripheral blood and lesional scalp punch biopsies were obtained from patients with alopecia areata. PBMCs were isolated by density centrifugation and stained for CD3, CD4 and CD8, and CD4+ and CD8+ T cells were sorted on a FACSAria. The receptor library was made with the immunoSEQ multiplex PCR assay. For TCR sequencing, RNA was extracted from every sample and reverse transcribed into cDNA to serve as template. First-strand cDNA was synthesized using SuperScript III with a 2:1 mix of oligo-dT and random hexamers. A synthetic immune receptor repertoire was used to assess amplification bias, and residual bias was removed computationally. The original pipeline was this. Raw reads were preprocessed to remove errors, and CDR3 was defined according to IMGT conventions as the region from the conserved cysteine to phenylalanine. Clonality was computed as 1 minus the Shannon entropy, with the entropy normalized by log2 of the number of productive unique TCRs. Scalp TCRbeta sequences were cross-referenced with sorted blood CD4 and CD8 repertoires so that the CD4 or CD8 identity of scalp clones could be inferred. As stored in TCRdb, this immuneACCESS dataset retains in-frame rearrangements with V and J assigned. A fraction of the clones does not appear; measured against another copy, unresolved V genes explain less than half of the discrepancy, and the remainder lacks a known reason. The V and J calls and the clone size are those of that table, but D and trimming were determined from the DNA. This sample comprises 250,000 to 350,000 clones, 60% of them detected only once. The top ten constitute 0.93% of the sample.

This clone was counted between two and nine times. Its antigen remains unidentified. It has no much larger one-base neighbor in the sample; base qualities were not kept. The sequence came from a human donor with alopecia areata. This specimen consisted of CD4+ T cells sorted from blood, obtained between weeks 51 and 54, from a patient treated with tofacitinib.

The CDR3 protein sequence reads: CASSYSGDSPLHF. The nucleotide sequence reads TGTGCCAGCAGTTACTCTGGCGATTCACCCCTCCACTTT. The chain employs TRBV6-5 and TRBJ1-6, with the D gene not confidently named. The CDR3 contains 13 residues, cysteine and phenylalanine counted. Solely the CDR3 DNA is kept, with 39 bases framed from the first base. Sequences MNHEY (CDR1) and SVGAGI (CDR2) are obtained from the germline V gene. V is clipped by 0 bases and J by 8 bases, and the sequence between their germline boundaries is 5 bases long.